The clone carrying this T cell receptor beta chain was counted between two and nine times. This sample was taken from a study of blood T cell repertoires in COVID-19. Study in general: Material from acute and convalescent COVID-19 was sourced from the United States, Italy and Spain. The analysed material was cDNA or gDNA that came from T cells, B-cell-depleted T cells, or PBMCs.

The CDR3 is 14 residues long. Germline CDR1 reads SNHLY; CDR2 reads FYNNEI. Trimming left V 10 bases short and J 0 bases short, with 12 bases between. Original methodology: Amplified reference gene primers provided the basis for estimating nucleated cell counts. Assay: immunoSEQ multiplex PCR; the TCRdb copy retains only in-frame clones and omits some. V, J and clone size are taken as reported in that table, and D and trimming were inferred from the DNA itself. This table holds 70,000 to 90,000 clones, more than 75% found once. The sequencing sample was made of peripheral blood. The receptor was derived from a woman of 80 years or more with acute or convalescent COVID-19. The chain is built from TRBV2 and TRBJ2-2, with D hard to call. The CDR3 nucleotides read TGTGCCAAGAGCCCGGTTACGAACACCGGGGAGCTGTTTTTT. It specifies CAKSPVTNTGELFF.